This entry lists 26 T cell receptor beta chains sequenced from one sample in a study of cytomegalovirus exposure and HLA in healthy donors. Produced via immunoSEQ multiplex PCR; TCRdb's table is partial and in-frame only. The repertoire includes over 150,000 clones, around 80% of them detected once, and roughly 12% sits in the top ten. The sample consisted of PBMCs. These receptors were taken from a woman aged 25-40 years in good health and CMV-seropositive.

This clone was seen only once. The J gene is TRBJ1-1, the V gene TRBV7-9; TRBD1 agrees at 7 bases. With V trimmed by 3 bases and J by 0 bases, 7 bases remained unmatched. Germline CDR1 SEHNR, CDR2 FQNEAQ (reference sequence). The CDR3 is 16 amino acids. In DNA form, the CDR3 reads TGTGCCAGCAGCTTTGACAGGGATCTGGTGAACACTGAAGCTTTCTTT. The encoded protein is CASSFDRDLVNTEAFF.

This clone was recorded once. The V call is TRBV14, the J call TRBJ2-7; 8 bases are a match to TRBD2. Trimming cost V 4 bases and J 5 bases; bases outside gene matches: 7. This CDR3 spans 14 amino acids. Germline V gives CDR1 SGHDN, CDR2 FVKESK. CDR3 loop: CASSLYGLANEQYF. The CDR3 bases are TGTGCCAGCAGCCTATACGGACTAGCCAACGAGCAGTACTTC.

The chain recombines TRBV27 with TRBJ2-6; no clear D. The CDR3 spans 14 residues. Germline V gene lookup returns CDR1 MNHEY and CDR2 SMNVEV (reference sequence). V dropped 4 bases and J dropped 0 bases, with 4 bases sitting between them. The CDR3 region has the DNA TGTGCCAGCAGTTCGGTCTCTGGGGCCAACGTCCTGACTTTC. Protein sequence: CASSSVSGANVLTF. The entire variable domain, with the rest obtained from reference TRBV27 and TRBJ2-6, is as follows: EAQVTQNPRYLITVTGKKLTVTCSQNMNHEYMSWYRQDPGLGLRQIYYSMNVEVTDKGDVPEGYKVSRKEKRNFPLILESPSPNQTSLYFCASSSVSGANVLTFGAGSRLTVL.

The table lists this clone with a count of one. The sample carries other DNA sequences with the same CDR3. The chain couples TRBV7-2 to TRBJ1-5; perhaps TRBD1 as D (6 bases). This CDR3 is 12 amino acids long. Looked up from germline, CDR1 is SGHTA and CDR2 is FQGNSA. The germline V and J ends were trimmed by 5 bases and 6 bases, with 8 bases remaining between them. The DNA for the CDR3 is TGTGCCAGCAGCCCACAGGGTCAGCCCCAGCATTTT. Encoded protein: CASSPQGQPQHF.

This chain joins TRBV13 and TRBJ2-1, with D tentatively TRBD2 (5 bases). The germline V and J ends were trimmed by 4 bases and 4 bases, with 23 bases remaining between them. Germline V gives CDR1 PRHDT, CDR2 FYEKMQ (reference sequence). The CDR3 covers 18 residues. The DNA for the CDR3 is TGTGCCAGCAGCTCCAACATAATCACGGGGAAATCTTACAATGAGCAGTTCTTC. Amino acid sequence: CASSSNIITGKSYNEQFF. Drawing the rest from reference TRBV13 and TRBJ2-1, the complete variable domain is AAGVIQSPRHLIKEKRETATLKCYPIPRHDTVYWYQQGPGQDPQFLISFYEKMQSDKGSIPDRFSAQQFSDYHSELNMSSLELGDSALYFCASSSNIITGKSYNEQFFGPGTRLTVL.

The rearrangement joins TRBV14 to TRBJ2-7; 11 bases are a match to TRBD2. Germline V lookup: CDR1 SGHDN, CDR2 FVKESK. J lost 1 base, V lost 0 bases, and 14 bases had no gene match. This CDR3 contains 20 residues. This CDR3 is CASSQDRETSGMRKSYEQYF. CDR3 coding DNA: TGTGCCAGCAGCCAAGATCGAGAGACTAGCGGGATGCGTAAGTCCTACGAGCAGTACTTC.

The J gene is TRBJ2-7, the V gene TRBV27; 7 bases match TRBD2. Germline V gene lookup returns CDR1 MNHEY and CDR2 SMNVEV (reference sequence). This CDR3 comprises 14 residues. V shed 7 bases and J 4 bases; nucleotides not matched to a gene: 10. The CDR3 nucleotides are TGTGCCAGCATGGGGCTAGCGGAGAGGTACGAGCAGTACTTC. This gives the protein CASMGLAERYEQYF.

The rearrangement links TRBV6-5 to TRBJ2-7; 7 nucleotides match TRBD2. The CDR3 is 16 residues long. The ends lost 2 bases at V and 0 bases at J; junction bases unmatched: 7. Germline CDR1 MNHEY, CDR2 SVGAGI. The CDR3 DNA is TGTGCCAGCAGTTACCGAACTAGCGCGAGCTCCTACGAGCAGTACTTC. This encodes CASSYRTSASSYEQYF.

J is TRBJ2-6 and V is TRBV6-5; D is perhaps TRBD1 (5 bases). The CDR3 has 15 residues. CDR1 is MNHEY and CDR2 is SVGAGI in the germline V gene. The V end was cut by 7 bases, the J end by 0 bases, with 10 bases between. The CDR3 DNA reads TGTGCCAGCACCCTAGACAGCTCTGGGGCCAACGTCCTGACTTTC. Encoded protein: CASTLDSSGANVLTF.

V is TRBV6-5 and J is TRBJ1-1; 8 bases map to TRBD1. The ends lost 5 bases at V and 1 base at J; junction bases unmatched: 6. The CDR3 length is 15 residues. Germline CDR1 reads MNHEY; CDR2 reads SVGAGI. This chain's CDR3 is CASSRRQGPNTEAFF. The CDR3 coding sequence is TGTGCCAGCAGTCGACGACAGGGGCCGAACACTGAAGCTTTCTTT.

This rearrangement joins TRBV6-6 to TRBJ1-2, with D tentatively TRBD1 (6 bases). Trimming left V 8 bases short and J 2 bases short, with 18 bases between. The CDR3 contains 15 residues. Germline CDR1 reads MNHNY; CDR2 reads SVGAGI (reference sequence). DNA of the CDR3: TGTGCCAGCCTCCTCCACTCAGGGGTGAACTATGGCTACACCTTC. Protein product: CASLLHSGVNYGYTF.

The rearrangement joins TRBV6-1 to TRBJ1-4; D gene unclear. The V end lost 3 bases, the J end lost 3 bases, and 5 bases lay between the germline ends. This CDR3 spans 13 amino acids. Germline-derived CDR1 and CDR2 are MNHNS and SASEGT. As DNA, the CDR3 is TGTGCCAGCAGTGAGTGGCCTAATGAAAAACTGTTTTTT. Amino acid sequence: CASSEWPNEKLFF.

The chain couples TRBV4-1 to TRBJ2-5, with D perhaps TRBD1 (5 bases). This CDR3 contains 16 residues. CDR1 MGHRA and CDR2 YSYEKL come from the germline V gene. V was pared by 1 base and J by 5 bases, with 17 bases between. The CDR3, as DNA: TGCGCCAGCAGCCAAGGGGCAGGGCGGTCGTGGGAGACCCAGTACTTC. This codes for CASSQGAGRSWETQYF.

In its sample, this clone was seen once. V usage is TRBV7-9 and J usage is TRBJ1-3; tentative D call: TRBD1 (5 bases). Germline V gene sequence: CDR1 SEHNR, CDR2 FQNEAQ (reference sequence). This CDR3 has 16 amino acids. V lost 5 bases and J lost 0, with 14 bases in between. Here the CDR3 DNA reads TGTGCCAGCAGCCCACTGACAGCTAACTCTGGAAACACCATATATTTT. This sequence encodes CASSPLTANSGNTIYF.

In nucleotides, the CDR3 is TGTGCCAGCAAACCGGCAGGGAACCCCCAGCATTTT. Its protein product is CASKPAGNPQHF. J is TRBJ1-5 and V is TRBV6-5; tentative D call: TRBD1 (5 bases). With 7 bases removed from V and 10 bases from J, the gap between germline ends came to 14 bases. Germline V CDR1 and CDR2: MNHEY, SVGAGI. The CDR3 has 12 residues.

This clone occurred a few times. This sequence joins TRBV7-8 and TRBJ1-2; D unresolved. CDR3 length: 15 amino acids. CDR1 and CDR2 (germline): SGHVS, FQNEAQ. The V gene lost 3 bases and the J gene lost 4 bases, with 15 bases spanning the gap. CDR3 region: CASSFGPPGSYGYTF. In DNA, the CDR3 is TGTGCCAGCAGCTTCGGGCCGCCCGGGAGCTATGGCTACACCTTC.

The CDR3 DNA reads as TGTGCCAGCAGTCCCCTCCCGGGAGAGCAGTTCTTC. Its protein is CASSPLPGEQFF. The genes are TRBV6-6 and TRBJ2-1; weak D call: TRBD2 (5 bases). CDR1 is MNHNY and CDR2 is SVGAGI in the germline V gene (reference sequence). The CDR3 is 12 residues long. Trimming removed 5 bases from V and 10 bases from J, with 12 bases in between.

The chain uses TRBV27 and TRBJ2-1, with TRBD2 matching 7 bases. The CDR3 spans 16 residues. Germline CDR1 is MNHEY and CDR2 is SMNVEV (reference sequence). The ends lost 5 bases at V and 4 bases at J; junction bases unmatched: 11. For the CDR3, the DNA is TGTGCCAGCAGTCTTCGGTTCCTCGGGGGGTACAATGAGCAGTTCTTC. It codes for CASSLRFLGGYNEQFF.

This chain connects TRBV7-9 to TRBJ2-7; maybe TRBD1 (6 bases). The CDR3 extends over 13 amino acids. Trimming removed 5 bases at V and 2 bases at J, with 10 bases between. Germline V lookup: CDR1 SEHNR, CDR2 FQNEAQ (reference sequence). In DNA, the CDR3 is TGTGCCAGCAGCCACAGGGAAGCCTACGAGCAGTACTTC. Protein product: CASSHREAYEQYF.

The chain has TRBV7-8 and TRBJ1-5; maybe TRBD1 (6 bases). V dropped 7 bases and J dropped 5 bases, with 15 bases sitting between them. In germline, CDR1 is SGHVS, CDR2 FQNEAQ. The CDR3 has 14 amino acids. CDR3 nucleotides: TGTGCCAGCAACCCGGGACATGGAGATCAGCCCCAGCATTTT. Its protein product is CASNPGHGDQPQHF. Together with reference TRBV7-8 and TRBJ1-5, the CDR3 gives the full variable domain: GAGVSQSPRYKVAKRGQDVALRCDPISGHVSLFWYQQALGQGPEFLTYFQNEAQLDKSGLPSDRFFAERPEGSVSTLKIQRTQQEDSAVYLCASNPGHGDQPQHFGDGTRLSIL.

This rearrangement joins TRBV28 to TRBJ1-5, with a tentative D call TRBD1 (5 bases). V shed 5 bases and J shed 7 bases, with 18 bases lying between them. The germline V gene encodes CDR1 MDHEN and CDR2 SYDVKM. The CDR3 has 15 residues. The CDR3 DNA reads TGTGCCAGCAGTGACAGTCTATTACGGGGGCAGCCCCAGCATTTT. The encoded protein is CASSDSLLRGQPQHF.

This clone occurred many times. The chain links TRBV6-5 to TRBJ1-5, with TRBD1 as a possible D gene (5 bases). The length of the CDR3 is 15 residues. Deletions cut 5 bases from V and 1 base from J, with 12 bases between. The germline V gene has CDR1 MNHEY and CDR2 SVGAGI. The CDR3 sequence: CASSASGESNQPQHF. CDR3 DNA: TGTGCCAGCAGTGCCTCGGGGGAGAGCAATCAGCCCCAGCATTTT.

As for this clone: Other nucleotide sequences from this sample produce the same CDR3. This rearrangement joins TRBV6-5 to TRBJ2-7; 13 bases map to TRBD2. V shed 6 bases, J shed 0 bases, and the junction held 2 bases outside the gene matches. Germline loops: CDR1 MNHEY, CDR2 SVGAGI. The CDR3 has 15 amino acids. The CDR3 DNA sequence: TGTGCCAGCAGCCGGACTAGCGGGAGCTCCTACGAGCAGTACTTC. It is translated as CASSRTSGSSYEQYF.

The J gene is TRBJ2-7, the V gene TRBV7-9; 8 bases map to TRBD1. Germline values: CDR1 SEHNR, CDR2 FQNEAQ (reference sequence). CDR3 length: 14 amino acids. The V gene end was trimmed by 5 bases and the J gene end by 5 bases; junction bases not matched to a gene: 8. This chain's CDR3 is CASSPGQGEDEQYF. DNA for the CDR3: TGTGCCAGCAGCCCCGGACAGGGAGAGGACGAGCAGTACTTC.

V is TRBV2 and J is TRBJ1-2, with D uncertain. The V and J ends lost 2 bases and 8 bases respectively, with 18 bases between them. The CDR3 is 15 amino acids. Germline lookup yields CDR1 SNHLY and CDR2 FYNNEI. CDR3: CASSETQPEGVGYTF. The CDR3 nucleotides are TGTGCCAGCAGTGAAACTCAACCTGAGGGAGTGGGCTACACCTTC.

The chain links TRBV5-6 to TRBJ2-7; D is possibly TRBD1 (6 bases). The germline CDR1 and CDR2 sequences are SGHDT and YYEEEE. The CDR3 is made up of 13 amino acids. V was shortened by 0 bases and J by 5 bases, with 9 bases between the two germline ends. This chain's CDR3 is CASSLGNRDEQYF. The CDR3 DNA reads as TGTGCCAGCAGCTTGGGGAACAGGGACGAGCAGTACTTC.